This TCR beta chain is from a study of CD8 T cells in ankylosing spondylitis. This clonotype has at least ten counts. What it binds is not known. Deletions cut 3 bases from V and 7 bases from J, with 9 bases between. Germline assignment: CDR1 LNHNV and CDR2 YYDKDF (reference sequence). The CDR3 is 12 residues long. Study outcomes and limitations: Some of the motif variants had earlier been found in reactive arthritis patients' fluid and blood. There was reportedly significant enrichment of clones that were disease-linked in matched ankylosing spondylitis synovial fluid.

One entry per CDR3 protein results from TCRdb running MiXCR on the 5' RACE reads. Of 200,000 to 250,000 distinct CDR3 sequences listed, approximately 7.6% are singletons. Input material: blood, either unsorted or a sorted T cell fraction (not recorded which). This clonotype was sampled from a female donor with ankylosing spondylitis or in good health (not recorded which). The V gene is TRBV15, the J gene TRBJ1-1, with D hard to call. The CDR3 here is CATSRMDGEAFF. CDR3 bases: TGTGCCACCAGCAGGATGGACGGTGAAGCTTTCTTT.